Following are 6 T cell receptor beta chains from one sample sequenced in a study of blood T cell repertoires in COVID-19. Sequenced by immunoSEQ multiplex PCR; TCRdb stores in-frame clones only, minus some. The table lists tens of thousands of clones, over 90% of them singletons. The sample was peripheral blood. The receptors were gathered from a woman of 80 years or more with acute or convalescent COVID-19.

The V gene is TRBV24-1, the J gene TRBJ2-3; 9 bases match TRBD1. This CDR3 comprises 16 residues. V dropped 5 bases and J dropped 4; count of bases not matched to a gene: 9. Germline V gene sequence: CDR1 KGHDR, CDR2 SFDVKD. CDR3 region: CATSGLQGAWADTQYF. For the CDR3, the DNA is TGTGCCACCAGTGGCCTACAGGGGGCGTGGGCAGATACGCAGTATTTT.

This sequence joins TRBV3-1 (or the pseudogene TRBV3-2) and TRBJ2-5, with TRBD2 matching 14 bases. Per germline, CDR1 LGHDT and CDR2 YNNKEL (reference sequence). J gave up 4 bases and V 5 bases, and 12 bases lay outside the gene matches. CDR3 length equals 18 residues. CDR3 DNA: TGTGCCAGCAGCTCGGGGCCGGGACTAGCGGGAGATCGAGAGACCCAGTACTTC. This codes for CASSSGPGLAGDRETQYF.

CDR3 DNA sequence: TGCGCCAGCAGCCAGGTCGACTACCGGTACAGCACAGATACGCAGTATTTT. Its translation is CASSQVDYRYSTDTQYF. J is TRBJ2-3 and V is TRBV4-3; maybe TRBD2 (5 bases). Trimming cost V 3 bases and J 0 bases, with 16 bases left between them. CDR3 size: 17 residues. In germline, CDR1 is LGHNA, CDR2 YSLEER.

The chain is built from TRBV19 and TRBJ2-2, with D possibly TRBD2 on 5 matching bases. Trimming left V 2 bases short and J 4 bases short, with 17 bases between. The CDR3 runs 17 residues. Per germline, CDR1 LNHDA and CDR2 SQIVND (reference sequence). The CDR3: CASSILPAGRSTGELFF. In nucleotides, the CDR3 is TGTGCCAGTAGTATACTCCCGGCGGGCAGATCCACCGGGGAGCTGTTTTTT.

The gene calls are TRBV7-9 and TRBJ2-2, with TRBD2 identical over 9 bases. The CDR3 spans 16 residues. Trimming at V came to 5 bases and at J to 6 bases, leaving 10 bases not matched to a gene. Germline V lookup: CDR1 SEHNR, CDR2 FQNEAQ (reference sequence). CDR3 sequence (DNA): TGTGCCAGCAGCCGACGGGTAGCGGGAGCTCCCGGGGAGCTGTTTTTT. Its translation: CASSRRVAGAPGELFF.

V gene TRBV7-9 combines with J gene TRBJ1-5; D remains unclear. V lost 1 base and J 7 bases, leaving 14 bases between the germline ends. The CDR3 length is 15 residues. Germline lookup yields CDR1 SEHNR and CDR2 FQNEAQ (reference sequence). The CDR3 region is CASSLDSSAGQPQHF. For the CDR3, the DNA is TGTGCCAGCAGCTTAGATAGCTCGGCTGGGCAGCCCCAGCATTTT.